Listed here are 16 T cell receptor beta chains from one sample, sequenced in a study of blood T cell repertoires in COVID-19. Sequencing was performed with immunoSEQ multiplex PCR; in TCRdb, only in-frame clones are kept and a portion is missing. The sample contains roughly 380,000 clones, over 75% of which appear only once. The source material was peripheral blood. These receptors all come from a woman aged 35 to 49 with COVID-19, enrolled during active disease.

Only one count was recorded for this clone. V is TRBV7-2 and J is TRBJ2-5, with unresolved D. The V and J ends lost 1 base and 0 bases respectively, with 9 bases between them. From germline, CDR1 is SGHTA and CDR2 FQGNSA. This CDR3 is 15 amino acids long. The CDR3 nucleotides are TGTGCCAGCAGCTTAGGTTGGCGGAACCAAGAGACCCAGTACTTC. Translation: CASSLGWRNQETQYF.

This rearrangement joins TRBV5-4 to TRBJ1-1; TRBD1 matches at 7 bases. The V gene's germline CDR1 is SGHNT and CDR2 YYREEE (reference sequence). This CDR3 is built from 14 residues. Trimming took 0 bases from V and 4 from J; bases not matched to a gene: 3. DNA for the CDR3: TGTGCCAGCAGCTTGGAACAGGGGAGCACTGAAGCTTTCTTT. It specifies CASSLEQGSTEAFF.

The DNA of the CDR3 is TGTGCCAGCAGCGGGTCCGGACAGGCGGGATATGGCTACACCTTC. This sequence encodes CASSGSGQAGYGYTF. The chain is built from TRBV5-4 and TRBJ1-2, with 7 bases matching TRBD1. The CDR3 totals 15 residues. Looked up from germline, CDR1 is SGHNT and CDR2 is YYREEE (reference sequence). The V and J ends lost 4 bases and 5 bases, in that order; junction bases with no gene match: 11.

The CDR3 here is CASSSGIPPLYNEQFF. For the CDR3, the DNA is TGTGCCAGCAGCAGCGGGATTCCCCCATTGTACAATGAGCAGTTCTTC. The V call is TRBV9, the J call TRBJ2-1, with 7 nucleotides matching TRBD2. CDR1 SGDLS and CDR2 YYNGEE come from the germline V gene. The CDR3 consists of 16 residues. J was trimmed by 4 bases and V by 4 bases; bases with no gene match: 11.

The chain couples TRBV12-3 or TRBV12-4 to TRBJ2-5; D remains unclear. Trimming pared 2 bases from V and 5 bases from J, leaving 6 bases between. CDR3 length equals 12 residues. For the CDR3, the DNA is TGTGCCAGCAGTTTAATCGGGGAGACCCAGTACTTC. Translation gives CASSLIGETQYF.

Remarks on this clone: The sample carries other DNA sequences with the same CDR3. The chain couples TRBV28 to TRBJ1-1, with 9 bases lining up with TRBD1. The V segment lost 5 bases and the J segment 5 bases; nucleotides outside the gene matches: 9. The germline V gene has CDR1 MDHEN and CDR2 SYDVKM. The CDR3 extends over 15 amino acids. The CDR3 region is CASSRNRGRTTEAFF. The CDR3, as DNA: TGTGCCAGCAGTCGGAACAGGGGGCGAACAACTGAAGCTTTCTTT.

The V call is TRBV5-1, the J call TRBJ1-6, with 9 positions matching TRBD1. J gave up 6 bases and V 3 bases, and 4 bases lay outside the gene matches. The germline V gene encodes CDR1 SGHRS and CDR2 YFSETQ. The CDR3 loop spans 15 amino acids. The CDR3 DNA reads TGCGCCAGCAGCTGGACAGGGGCCGTTAATTCACCCCTCCACTTT. This encodes CASSWTGAVNSPLHF. Full variable domain (rest looked up from reference TRBV5-1 and TRBJ1-6): KAGVTQTPRYLIKTRGQQVTLSCSPISGHRSVSWYQQTPGQGLQFLFEYFSETQRNKGNFPGRFSGRQFSNSRSEMNVSTLELGDSALYLCASSWTGAVNSPLHFGNGTRLTVT.

This clone has only one observation. This chain joins TRBV7-2 and TRBJ2-1; D is perhaps TRBD2 (7 bases). Trimming stripped 4 bases from V and 3 bases from J, with 19 bases between. CDR1 and CDR2 (germline): SGHTA, FQGNSA. The CDR3 runs 17 residues. The CDR3 region is CASSSPRGGHHYNEQFF. Written as DNA, the CDR3 is TGTGCCAGCAGCTCCCCCCGCGGGGGCCATCACTACAATGAGCAGTTCTTC.

The chain joins TRBV19 to TRBJ2-7, with D uncertain. CDR1 and CDR2 (germline): LNHDA, SQIVND (reference sequence). Deletions cut 3 bases from V and 4 bases from J, with 10 bases between. The CDR3 has 13 amino acids. As DNA, the CDR3 is TGTGCCAGTAGTATCTTACCTAATTACGAGCAGTACTTC. Amino acid sequence: CASSILPNYEQYF. Full variable domain (missing parts from reference TRBV19 and TRBJ2-7): DGGITQSPKYLFRKEGQNVTLSCEQNLNHDAMYWYRQDPGQGLRLIYYSQIVNDFQKGDIAEGYSVSREKKESFPLTVTSAQKNPTAFYLCASSILPNYEQYFGPGTRLTVT.

The chain employs TRBV19 and TRBJ1-2; TRBD1 might be the D (5 bases). CDR1 LNHDA and CDR2 SQIVND come from the germline V gene (reference sequence). The V and J ends lost 3 bases and 4 bases respectively, with 18 bases between them. This CDR3 contains 16 residues. In DNA, the CDR3 is TGTGCCAGTAGTATTGAAGGGGCCCTGACCTTCTATGGCTACACCTTC. It translates to CASSIEGALTFYGYTF.

This clone is a singleton in its sample. V is TRBV5-6 and J is TRBJ1-2; D not certain. V shed 4 bases and J shed 7 bases, with 17 bases lying between them. The CDR3 length is 14 residues. Germline CDR1 is SGHDT and CDR2 is YYEEEE. The CDR3 sequence: CASSPMGGESGYTF. CDR3 bases: TGTGCCAGCAGCCCTATGGGAGGAGAGAGTGGCTACACCTTC.

The J gene is TRBJ1-5, the V gene TRBV9; possibly TRBD1 for D (6 bases). The CDR3 has 15 amino acids. The germline V gene encodes CDR1 SGDLS and CDR2 YYNGEE. The V end was cut by 3 bases, the J end by 1 base, with 11 bases between. CDR3 coding DNA: TGTGCCAGCAGCGCAGGACAGTTAAGCAATCAGCCCCAGCATTTT. Protein: CASSAGQLSNQPQHF.

J is TRBJ1-2 and V is TRBV5-4; D unresolved. In germline, CDR1 is SGHNT, CDR2 YYREEE (reference sequence). The CDR3 totals 13 residues. Trimming removed 3 bases at V and 3 bases at J, with 9 bases between. The CDR3 loop is CASSSHSDYGYTF. CDR3 nucleotides: TGTGCCAGCAGCTCCCACAGTGACTATGGCTACACCTTC.

The chain employs TRBV10-3 and TRBJ1-1, with D possibly matching TRBD1 (6 bases). Germline-derived CDR1 and CDR2 are ENHRY and SYGVKD. The V gene lost 10 bases and the J gene lost 7 bases, with 13 bases spanning the gap. The CDR3 has 11 residues. CDR3 DNA: TGTGCCACCTCGGACAGAGATGAAGCTTTCTTT. Amino acids: CATSDRDEAFF.

The gene calls are TRBV5-4 and TRBJ1-1; D unclear. The V end was cut by 0 bases, the J end by 6 bases, with 9 bases between. CDR1 and CDR2 (germline): SGHNT, YYREEE (reference sequence). The CDR3 has 13 amino acids. The CDR3 protein is CASSLAEGSEAFF. CDR3 DNA: TGTGCCAGCAGCTTGGCCGAGGGCTCTGAAGCTTTCTTT.

The rearrangement links TRBV14 to TRBJ1-1; D is uncertain. This CDR3 spans 17 amino acids. From germline, CDR1 is SGHDN and CDR2 FVKESK. The V end lost 0 bases, the J end lost 2 bases, and 16 bases lay between the germline ends. The CDR3 sequence is CASSQDYWVRGNTEAFF. DNA of the CDR3: TGTGCCAGCAGCCAAGACTACTGGGTCCGGGGAAACACTGAAGCTTTCTTT.